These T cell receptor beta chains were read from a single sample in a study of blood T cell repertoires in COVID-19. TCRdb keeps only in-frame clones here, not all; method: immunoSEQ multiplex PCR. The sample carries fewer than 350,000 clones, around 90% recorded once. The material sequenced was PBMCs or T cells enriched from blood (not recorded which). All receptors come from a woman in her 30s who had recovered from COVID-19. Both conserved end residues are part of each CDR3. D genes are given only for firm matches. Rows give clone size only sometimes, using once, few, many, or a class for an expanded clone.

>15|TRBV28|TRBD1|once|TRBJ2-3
CASSKTGDRTDTQYF
TGTGCCAGCAGTAAGACAGGGGATCGGACAGATACGCAGTATTTT
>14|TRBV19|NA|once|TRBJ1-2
CASRTAGQAYGYTF
TGTGCCAGTAGAACCGCAGGGCAGGCCTATGGCTACACCTTC
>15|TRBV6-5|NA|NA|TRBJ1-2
CASSYAADTNYGYTF
TGTGCCAGCAGTTACGCCGCGGACACTAACTATGGCTACACCTTC
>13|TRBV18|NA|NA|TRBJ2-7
CASSPARVYEQYF
TGTGCCAGCTCACCGGCGAGGGTCTACGAGCAGTACTTC
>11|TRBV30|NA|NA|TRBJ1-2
CAWSLTVGYTF
TGTGCCTGGAGTCTGACAGTCGGCTACACCTTC
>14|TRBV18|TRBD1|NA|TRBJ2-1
CASSPATGESEQFF
TGTGCCAGCTCCCCGGCCACAGGGGAAAGTGAGCAGTTCTTC
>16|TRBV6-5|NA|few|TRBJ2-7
CASSYGARTDPYEQYF
TGTGCCAGCAGTTACGGGGCGCGGACAGATCCCTACGAGCAGTACTTC
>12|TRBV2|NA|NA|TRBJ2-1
CASSDVMGERFF
TGTGCCAGCAGTGATGTAATGGGAGAACGGTTCTTC
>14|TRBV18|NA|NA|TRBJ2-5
CASSPRKGRETQYF
TGTGCCAGCTCACCACGGAAGGGGCGGGAGACCCAGTACTTC
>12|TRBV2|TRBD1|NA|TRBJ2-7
CASRVPTGAEYF
TGTGCCAGCAGGGTTCCTACAGGGGCGGAGTACTTC
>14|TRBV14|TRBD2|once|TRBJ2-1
CASSQEGRAGALFF
TGTGCCAGCAGCCAAGAAGGAAGAGCGGGGGCCCTGTTCTTC
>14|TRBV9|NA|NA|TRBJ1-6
CASSAQGGNSPLHF
TGTGCCAGCAGCGCCCAGGGAGGGAATTCACCCCTCCACTTT
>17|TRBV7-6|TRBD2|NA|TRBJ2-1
CASSSLAGGSSYNEQFF
TGTGCCAGCAGCAGTCTAGCGGGAGGGAGCTCCTACAATGAGCAGTTCTTC
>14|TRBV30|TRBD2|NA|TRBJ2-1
CASFTSGRAIEQFF
TGTGCCTCCTTCACTAGCGGGAGGGCCATTGAGCAGTTCTTC
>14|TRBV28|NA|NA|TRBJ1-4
CASSYGRGGEKLFF
TGTGCCAGCAGCTACGGACGGGGAGGCGAAAAACTGTTTTTT
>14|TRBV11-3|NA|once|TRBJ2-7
CASSSRQEPYEQYF
TGTGCCAGCAGCTCGAGACAGGAGCCCTACGAGCAGTACTTC
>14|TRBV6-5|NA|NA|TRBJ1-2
CASSYDGGVYGYTF
TGTGCCAGCAGTTACGACGGTGGAGTTTATGGCTACACCTTC
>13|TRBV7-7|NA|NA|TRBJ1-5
CASSLDYNQPQHF
TGTGCTAGCAGCTTAGACTACAATCAGCCCCAGCATTTT
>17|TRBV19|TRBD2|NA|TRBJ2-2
CASRTSGSGLNTGELFF
TGTGCCAGTCGGACTAGCGGGAGTGGTTTGAACACCGGGGAGCTGTTTTTT
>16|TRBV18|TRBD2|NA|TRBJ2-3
CASSPRGSGSTDTQYF
TGTGCCAGCTCACCCCGGGGTAGCGGGAGTACAGATACGCAGTATTTT
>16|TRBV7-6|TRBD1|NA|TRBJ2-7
CASSLGPGQGTYEQYF
TGTGCCAGCAGCTTAGGACCGGGACAGGGCACCTACGAGCAGTACTTC
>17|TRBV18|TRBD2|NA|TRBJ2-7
CASSPSSGGHSSYEQYF
TGTGCCAGCTCACCATCTAGCGGGGGCCATAGCTCCTACGAGCAGTACTTC
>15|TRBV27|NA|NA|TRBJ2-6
CASTLRGSRANVLTF
TGTGCCAGCACTCTTAGGGGGTCTCGGGCCAACGTCCTGACTTTC
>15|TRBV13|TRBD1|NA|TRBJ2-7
CASSFATGGPYEQYF
TGTGCCAGCAGCTTCGCGACAGGGGGGCCCTACGAGCAGTACTTC
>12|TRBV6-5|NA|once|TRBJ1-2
CASSYAGIDYTF
TGTGCCAGCAGTTACGCGGGCATAGACTACACCTTC
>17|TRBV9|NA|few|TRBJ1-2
CASSVSPVPLQGYGYTF
TGTGCCAGCAGCGTAAGCCCCGTCCCTTTACAGGGCTATGGCTACACCTTC
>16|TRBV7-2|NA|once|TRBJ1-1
CASSQSWGQSLVPAFF
TGTGCCAGCAGCCAATCCTGGGGGCAGTCGCTCGTCCCGGCTTTCTTT
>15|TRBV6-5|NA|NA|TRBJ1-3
CASRPRGAGGNTIYF
TGTGCCAGCAGGCCCCGGGGGGCGGGCGGAAACACCATATATTTT
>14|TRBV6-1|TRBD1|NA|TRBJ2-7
CASSEFQGAYEQYF
TGTGCCAGCAGTGAATTTCAGGGGGCGTACGAGCAGTACTTC
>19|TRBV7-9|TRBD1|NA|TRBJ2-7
CASSLAAPPEDRGTYEQYF
TGTGCCAGCAGCTTAGCTGCCCCGCCCGAGGACAGGGGAACCTACGAGCAGTACTTC
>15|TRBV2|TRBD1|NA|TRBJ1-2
CASLSQGVANYGYTF
TGTGCCAGCTTGTCGCAGGGGGTAGCTAACTATGGCTACACCTTC
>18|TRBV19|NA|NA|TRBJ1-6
CASSLDGTLSSYNSPLHF
TGTGCCAGTAGTCTCGACGGGACACTAAGCTCCTATAATTCACCCCTCCACTTT
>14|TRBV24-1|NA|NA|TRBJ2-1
CATSKSLARNEQFF
TGTGCCACCAGTAAAAGTCTAGCGAGGAATGAGCAGTTCTTC
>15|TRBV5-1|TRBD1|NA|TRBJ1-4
CASSLRTGEGEKLFF
TGCGCCAGCAGCCTACGGACAGGGGAAGGAGAAAAACTGTTTTTT
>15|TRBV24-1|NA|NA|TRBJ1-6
CATSGGGGHNSPLHF
TGTGCCACCAGTGGCGGGGGGGGACACAATTCACCCCTCCACTTT
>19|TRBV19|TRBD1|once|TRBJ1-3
CASTKWDRVSWPFGNTIYF
TGTGCCAGTACTAAGTGGGACAGGGTCTCTTGGCCGTTTGGAAACACCATATATTTT
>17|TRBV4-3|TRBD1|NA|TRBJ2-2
CASSQHGQGARTGELFF
TGCGCCAGCAGCCAACACGGACAGGGGGCTCGGACCGGGGAGCTGTTTTTT
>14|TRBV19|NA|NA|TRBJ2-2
CASTETTNTGELFF
TGTGCCAGTACCGAAACGACAAACACCGGGGAGCTGTTTTTT
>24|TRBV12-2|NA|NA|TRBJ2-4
CASRSPLRVLGVWRGPLAKNIQYF
TGTGCAAGTCGCTCCCCGCTCAGGGTTTTAGGCGTCTGGCGGGGGCCCTTAGCCAAAAACATTCAGTACTTC
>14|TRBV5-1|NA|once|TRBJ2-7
CASSGRGISYEQYF
TGCGCCAGCAGCGGACGAGGGATTTCCTACGAGCAGTACTTC
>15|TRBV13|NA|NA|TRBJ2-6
CASSLWRGGANVLTF
TGTGCCAGCAGCTTATGGAGGGGAGGGGCCAACGTCCTGACTTTC
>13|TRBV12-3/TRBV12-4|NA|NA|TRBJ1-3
CASSPTGINTIYF
TGTGCCAGCAGCCCCACAGGGATTAACACCATATATTTT
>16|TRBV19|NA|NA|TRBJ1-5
CASMTTWEGWDQPQHF
TGTGCCAGTATGACCACCTGGGAGGGTTGGGATCAGCCCCAGCATTTT
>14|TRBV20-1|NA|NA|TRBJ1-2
CSANERQPHYGYTF
TGCAGTGCTAATGAAAGACAGCCTCATTATGGCTACACCTTC
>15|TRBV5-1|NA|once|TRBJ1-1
CASSLTGHMNTEAFF
TGCGCCAGCAGCTTGACAGGGCACATGAACACTGAAGCTTTCTTT
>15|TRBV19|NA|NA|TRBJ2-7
CASSTMGGGPYEQYF
TGTGCCAGTAGTACCATGGGAGGTGGTCCCTACGAGCAGTACTTC
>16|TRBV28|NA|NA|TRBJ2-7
CASSSPTLDLAYEQYF
TGTGCCAGCAGTTCCCCGACCCTAGACTTGGCCTACGAGCAGTACTTC
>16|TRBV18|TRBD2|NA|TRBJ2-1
CASSQLTGTSGNEQFF
TGTGCCAGCTCACAACTTACCGGGACTAGCGGCAATGAGCAGTTCTTC
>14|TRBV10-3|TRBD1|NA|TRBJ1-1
CAISVTGREAEAFF
TGTGCCATCAGTGTGACAGGGCGCGAGGCTGAAGCTTTCTTT
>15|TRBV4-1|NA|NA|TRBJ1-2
CASSPMSESNYGYTF
TGCGCCAGCAGCCCTATGAGCGAGTCGAACTATGGCTACACCTTC
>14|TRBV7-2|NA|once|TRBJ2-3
CASSLDLEADTQYF
TGTGCCAGCAGCTTAGACTTGGAGGCAGATACGCAGTATTTT
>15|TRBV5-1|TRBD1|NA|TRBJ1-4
CASSLVAGGDEKLFF
TGCGCCAGCAGCTTGGTGGCAGGGGGCGATGAAAAACTGTTTTTT